The 8 T cell receptor beta chains in this list originate from one sample, sequenced in a study of naive and memory T cell subsets. Amplification of ligated cDNA took four PCR rounds with SP2 and nested alpha and beta constant primers. Using its own MiXCR run on the 5' RACE reads, TCRdb lists one record per CDR3 protein. Seen here are roughly 62,000 distinct CDR3 sequences, less than 10% observed once, and the top ten hold about a fifth. An oligonucleotide containing a UMI was ligated to the 3' end of TCR cDNA. The receptor set was obtained from a female donor in good health.

The chain joins TRBV29-1 to TRBJ1-1, with 8 bases identical to TRBD1. The germline CDR1 and CDR2 sequences are SQVTM and ANQGSEA. This CDR3 has 12 amino acids. V gave up 2 bases and J gave up 12 bases; unmatched junction bases: 8. The CDR3 sequence: CSVEQGAGGSFF. The CDR3 coding sequence is TGCAGCGTTGAACAGGGGGCAGGGGGCTCTTTCTTT.

Ten or more counts support this clonotype. V usage is TRBV12-3 or TRBV12-4 and J usage is TRBJ1-5; D remains unclear. This CDR3 region has 14 residues. Trimming took off 5 bases at V and 4 bases at J, with 12 bases between the two ends. Here the CDR3 DNA reads TGTGCCAGCAGTCTCTCCACAGAGAATCAGCCCCAGCATTTT. It translates to CASSLSTENQPQHF.

This clonotype came up a few times. The gene calls are TRBV27 and TRBJ2-2; D call uncertain. CDR1 and CDR2 (germline): MNHEY, SMNVEV (reference sequence). Deletions cut 3 bases from V and 4 bases from J, with 12 bases between. The CDR3 contains 15 residues. The CDR3 sequence: CASSFLLGSTGELFF. DNA of the CDR3: TGTGCCAGCAGTTTTTTATTGGGGTCCACCGGGGAGCTGTTTTTT.

This clonotype was seen only a few times. V and J are TRBV30 and TRBJ1-1; unclear D gene. V dropped 2 bases and J dropped 5 bases, with 6 bases sitting between them. CDR1 is GTSNPN, CDR2 SVGIG, per germline (reference sequence). This CDR3 is 11 amino acids long. The CDR3 DNA reads TGTGCCTGGAGTAGGCTAACTGAAGCTTTCTTT. Protein product: CAWSRLTEAFF.

The sample holds many counts of this clonotype. The chain uses TRBV29-1 and TRBJ2-3; D gene ambiguous. The germline CDR1 and CDR2 sequences are SQVTM and ANQGSEA. The CDR3 consists of 11 residues. Trimming removed 2 bases from V and 4 bases from J, with 4 bases in between. The CDR3 region has the DNA TGCAGCGTTGAACCACCAGATACGCAGTATTTT. It yields the protein CSVEPPDTQYF.

This clonotype was seen many times. This chain joins TRBV29-1 and TRBJ2-7, with TRBD1 identical over 10 bases. V lost 7 bases and J lost 5; bases outside the gene matches: 8. CDR1 SQVTM and CDR2 ANQGSEA come from the germline V gene. This CDR3 contains 13 residues. For the CDR3, the DNA is TGCAGCGAGGAACCGGGACAGGGGAACGAGCAGTACTTC. Translation: CSEEPGQGNEQYF.

The chain uses TRBV19 and TRBJ2-1; 10 nucleotides line up with TRBD2. Per the germline V gene, CDR1 is LNHDA and CDR2 is SQIVND (reference sequence). The CDR3 sequence is 16 residues long. The junction had 8 bases not matched to a gene; V was cut back by 2 bases and J by 7 bases. The CDR3 here is CASSILAGGGRNEQFF. The CDR3 DNA follows: TGTGCCAGTAGTATATTAGCGGGAGGCGGACGGAATGAGCAGTTCTTC.

This chain links TRBV7-6 with TRBJ2-1; the match to TRBD2 covers 14 bases. V dropped 5 bases and J dropped 2; count of bases not matched to a gene: 5. Per germline, CDR1 SGHVS and CDR2 FNYEAQ. This CDR3 region has 17 residues. The CDR3 nucleotides read TGTGCCAGCAGCCCCCGACTAGCGGGAGGGCCCTACAATGAGCAGTTCTTC. Protein sequence: CASSPRLAGGPYNEQFF.